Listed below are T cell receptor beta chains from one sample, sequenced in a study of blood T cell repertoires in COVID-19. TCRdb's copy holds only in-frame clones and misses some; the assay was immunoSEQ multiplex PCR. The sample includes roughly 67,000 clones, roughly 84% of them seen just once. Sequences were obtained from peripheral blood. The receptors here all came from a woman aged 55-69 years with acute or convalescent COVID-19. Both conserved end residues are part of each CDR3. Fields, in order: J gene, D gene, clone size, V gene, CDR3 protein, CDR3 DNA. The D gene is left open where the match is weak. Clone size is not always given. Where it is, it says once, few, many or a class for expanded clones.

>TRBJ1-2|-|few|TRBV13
CASSLETTKSRGYTF
TGTGCCAGCAGCTTAGAAACCACGAAGTCGAGGGGCTACACCTTC
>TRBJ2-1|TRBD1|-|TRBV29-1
CSADRAGNEQFF
TGCAGCGCTGACAGGGCAGGGAATGAGCAGTTCTTC
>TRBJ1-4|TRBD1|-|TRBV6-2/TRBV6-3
CASSPRTGVGEKLFF
TGTGCCAGCAGCCCGCGGACAGGGGTGGGAGAAAAACTGTTTTTT
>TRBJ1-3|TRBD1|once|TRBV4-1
CASSNQRGPGNTIYF
TGCGCCAGCAGCAACCAGAGGGGGCCTGGAAACACCATATATTTT
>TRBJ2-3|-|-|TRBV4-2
CASSQDLAAGARTDTQYF
TGTGCCAGCAGCCAAGATTTAGCGGCGGGGGCGCGCACAGATACGCAGTATTTT
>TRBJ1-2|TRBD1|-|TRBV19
CASSPGQPFNYGYTF
TGTGCCAGTAGTCCGGGACAGCCTTTTAACTATGGCTACACCTTC
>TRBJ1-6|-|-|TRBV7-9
CASSLPHLGASPLHF
TGTGCCAGCAGCCTCCCGCATTTGGGAGCCTCACCCCTCCACTTT
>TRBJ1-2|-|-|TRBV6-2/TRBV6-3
CASSYPDYGYTF
TGTGCCAGCAGTTACCCCGACTATGGCTACACCTTC
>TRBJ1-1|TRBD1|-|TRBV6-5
CASGARGRGDTEAFF
TGTGCCAGCGGCGCTAGAGGCAGGGGGGACACTGAAGCTTTCTTT
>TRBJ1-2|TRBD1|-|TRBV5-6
CASSLVQGAGGYTF
TGTGCCAGCAGCTTGGTACAGGGGGCTGGAGGCTACACCTTC
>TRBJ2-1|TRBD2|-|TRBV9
CASSVGGSGGSLGGNEQFF
TGTGCCAGCAGCGTAGGAGGTAGCGGGGGATCCCTAGGCGGCAATGAGCAGTTCTTC
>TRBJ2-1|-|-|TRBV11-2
CASSLRSLQGGSYNEQFF
TGTGCCAGCAGCCTCCGCTCACTCCAGGGGGGCTCCTACAATGAGCAGTTCTTC
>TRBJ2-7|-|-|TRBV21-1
CASSFDRVFSYEQYF
TGTGCCAGCAGCTTCGACAGAGTATTTTCCTACGAGCAGTACTTC
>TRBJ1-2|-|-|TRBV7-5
CVRSPIRGGSSGYTF
TGTGTCAGAAGCCCAATAAGGGGAGGGTCGAGCGGCTACACCTTC
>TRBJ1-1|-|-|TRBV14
CASSHWGVTEAFF
TGTGCCAGCAGCCATTGGGGGGTAACTGAAGCTTTCTTT
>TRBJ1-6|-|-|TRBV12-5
CASGLDIFSPLHF
TGTGCTAGTGGTTTGGACATTTTTTCACCCCTCCACTTT
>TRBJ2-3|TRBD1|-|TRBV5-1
CASSTGGTDTQYF
TGCGCCAGCAGCACAGGGGGCACAGATACGCAGTATTTT
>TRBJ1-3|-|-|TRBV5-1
CASSLVSGAGNTIYF
TGCGCCAGCAGCTTGGTGTCAGGGGCTGGAAACACCATATATTTT
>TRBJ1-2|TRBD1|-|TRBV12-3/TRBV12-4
CASSFSGTGGYTF
TGTGCCAGCAGTTTCTCCGGGACAGGGGGCTACACCTTC
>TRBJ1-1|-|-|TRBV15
CATSRGGGNTEAFF
TGTGCCACCAGCAGAGGGGGGGGGAACACTGAAGCTTTCTTT
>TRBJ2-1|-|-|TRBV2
CASSDTGTLHNEQFF
TGTGCCAGCAGTGATACCGGGACACTTCACAATGAGCAGTTCTTC
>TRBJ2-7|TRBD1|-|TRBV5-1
CASSLDRGSYEQYF
TGCGCCAGCAGCTTGGACAGGGGGTCCTACGAGCAGTACTTC
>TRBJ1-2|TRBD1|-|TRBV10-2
CASSGQGSLYGYTF
TGCGCCAGCAGTGGACAGGGGAGCCTCTATGGCTACACCTTC
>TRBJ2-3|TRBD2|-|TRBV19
CATQRGPSTDTQYF
TGTGCCACCCAGCGGGGGCCCAGCACAGATACGCAGTATTTT
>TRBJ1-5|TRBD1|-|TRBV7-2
CASSLVQGSNQPQHF
TGTGCCAGCAGCTTAGTACAGGGGAGCAATCAGCCCCAGCATTTT
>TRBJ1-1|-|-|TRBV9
CASSVAGGAAEAFF
TGTGCCAGCAGCGTAGCGGGGGGGGCCGCTGAAGCTTTCTTT
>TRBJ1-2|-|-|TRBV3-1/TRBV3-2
CASSQHGTRGGYTF
TGTGCCAGCAGCCAACACGGCACGAGAGGTGGCTACACCTTC
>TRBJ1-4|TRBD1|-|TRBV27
CASSFWDRGPEKLFF
TGTGCCAGCAGTTTTTGGGACAGGGGGCCTGAAAAACTGTTTTTT
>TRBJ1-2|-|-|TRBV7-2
CASSPGRGGHYGYTF
TGTGCCAGCAGCCCCGGGAGGGGGGGGCACTATGGCTACACCTTC
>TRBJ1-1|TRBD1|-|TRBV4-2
CASKGNRGDTEAFF
TGTGCCAGCAAGGGGAACAGGGGAGATACTGAAGCTTTCTTT
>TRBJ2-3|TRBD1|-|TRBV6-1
CASSEFPPGQQPDTQYF
TGTGCCAGCAGTGAATTCCCACCGGGACAGCAGCCAGATACGCAGTATTTT
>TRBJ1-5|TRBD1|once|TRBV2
CASSEVGGNAGNQPQHF
TGTGCCAGCAGCGAGGTAGGGGGCAACGCGGGCAATCAGCCCCAGCATTTT
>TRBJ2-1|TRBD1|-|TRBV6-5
CASKRTAGGDGEQFF
TGTGCCAGCAAACGGACGGCAGGGGGCGACGGTGAGCAGTTCTTC
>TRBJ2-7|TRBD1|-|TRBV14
CASSHGQGAYEQYF
TGTGCCAGCAGCCATGGACAGGGCGCCTACGAGCAGTACTTC
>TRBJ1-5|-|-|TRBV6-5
CASSYLDQPQHF
TGTGCCAGCAGTTACTTAGATCAGCCCCAGCATTTT
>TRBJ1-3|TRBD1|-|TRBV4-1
CASSQGGQGIHTIYF
TGCGCCAGCAGCCAAGGGGGACAGGGCATACACACCATATATTTT
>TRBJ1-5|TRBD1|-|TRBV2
CASSPAGQASYQPQHF
TGTGCCAGCAGCCCCGCCGGACAGGCCTCCTATCAGCCCCAGCATTTT
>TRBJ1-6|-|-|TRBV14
CASSPPGGARSPLHF
TGTGCCAGCAGCCCCCCGGGGGGGGCACGATCACCCCTCCACTTT
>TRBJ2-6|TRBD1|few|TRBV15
CATTPGQGADGANVLTF
TGTGCCACCACTCCGGGACAGGGGGCTGACGGGGCCAACGTCCTGACTTTC
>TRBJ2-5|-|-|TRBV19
CASSIVGGLKKTQYF
TGTGCCAGTAGTATCGTGGGGGGGCTCAAAAAGACCCAGTACTTC
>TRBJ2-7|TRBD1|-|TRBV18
CASSPGTAVDEQYF
TGTGCCAGCTCACCCGGGACAGCGGTCGACGAGCAGTACTTC
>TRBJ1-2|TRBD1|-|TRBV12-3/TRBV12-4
CASSPRGRNGYTF
TGTGCCAGCAGCCCCAGGGGGCGCAATGGCTACACCTTC
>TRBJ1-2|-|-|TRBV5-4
CASSLTGTNYGYTF
TGTGCCAGCAGCTTAACAGGGACTAACTATGGCTACACCTTC
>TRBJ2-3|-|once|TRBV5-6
CASSLALTSTDTQYF
TGTGCCAGCAGCTTGGCACTGACAAGCACAGATACGCAGTATTTT
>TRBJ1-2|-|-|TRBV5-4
CASSYNKSGYGYTF
TGTGCCAGCAGCTATAACAAGAGCGGGTATGGCTACACCTTC
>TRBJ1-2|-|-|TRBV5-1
CASSKDAGNYGYTF
TGCGCCAGCAGCAAGGACGCGGGTAACTATGGCTACACCTTC